These T cell receptor beta chains were read from a single sample in a study of cytomegalovirus exposure and HLA in healthy donors. Method: immunoSEQ multiplex PCR; TCRdb's copy keeps in-frame clones and lacks some. The sample includes 100,000 to 150,000 clones, around 70% of them seen just once. Sequencing used PBMCs. The receptors originated from a woman aged 40 to 55 in good health and CMV-seropositive. Each CDR3 is given with its conserved first and last residue. Each record gives: CDR3 DNA, CDR3 protein, J gene, D gene, clone size, V gene. The D gene is left open where the match is weak. A row's size may be missing; if present it is once, few, many or a size class.

cdr3_nt: TGTGCCAGCAGCGAAACAGGGACTAGCAATCAGCCCCAGCATTTT
cdr3_aa: CASSETGTSNQPQHF
j_call: TRBJ1-5
d_call: -
clone_size: few
v_call: TRBV6-6

cdr3_nt: TGTGCCAGCAGTTCTTGGACAGGGCACACTGAAGCTTTCTTT
cdr3_aa: CASSSWTGHTEAFF
j_call: TRBJ1-1
d_call: TRBD1
clone_size: -
v_call: TRBV6-5

cdr3_nt: TGTGCCAGCAGCTCGGACAGGGAAAGAGACGAGCAGTACTTC
cdr3_aa: CASSSDRERDEQYF
j_call: TRBJ2-7
d_call: TRBD1
clone_size: -
v_call: TRBV5-4

cdr3_nt: TGTGCCAGCAGGACTATGGGCACAGATACGCAGTATTTT
cdr3_aa: CASRTMGTDTQYF
j_call: TRBJ2-3
d_call: -
clone_size: -
v_call: TRBV27

cdr3_nt: TGTGCCAGCAGTTTATCGAGGACAGCGAACACTGAAGCTTTCTTT
cdr3_aa: CASSLSRTANTEAFF
j_call: TRBJ1-1
d_call: -
clone_size: -
v_call: TRBV28

cdr3_nt: TGTGCCAGCAGTTGGCGGACAGGGGTCTATGGCTACACCTTC
cdr3_aa: CASSWRTGVYGYTF
j_call: TRBJ1-2
d_call: TRBD1
clone_size: -
v_call: TRBV6-5

cdr3_nt: TGTGCCAGCAGCGTAGCTATAGGGACTAGCGGGATTGGAGATACGCAGTATTTT
cdr3_aa: CASSVAIGTSGIGDTQYF
j_call: TRBJ2-3
d_call: TRBD2
clone_size: -
v_call: TRBV9

cdr3_nt: TGCGCCAGCTTCCCTGGGACAGGGAACACTGAAGCTTTCTTT
cdr3_aa: CASFPGTGNTEAFF
j_call: TRBJ1-1
d_call: TRBD1
clone_size: -
v_call: TRBV5-1

cdr3_nt: TGCGCCAGCAGCAAAAGCGGACAGGGGAGCACCGGGGAGCTGTTTTTT
cdr3_aa: CASSKSGQGSTGELFF
j_call: TRBJ2-2
d_call: TRBD1
clone_size: -
v_call: TRBV4-1

cdr3_nt: TGTTCCAGCAGCTTAGCGGGCAGGGCGAGCTACACCTTC
cdr3_aa: CSSSLAGRASYTF
j_call: TRBJ1-2
d_call: -
clone_size: few
v_call: TRBV7-9

cdr3_nt: TGTACCTGGAGTGTACGGGGTGGGGTTTACACAGATACGCAGTATTTT
cdr3_aa: CTWSVRGGVYTDTQYF
j_call: TRBJ2-3
d_call: -
clone_size: -
v_call: TRBV30

cdr3_nt: TGTGCCAGTAGTCAAGGAACCGAGAGGACCGGGGAGCTGTTTTTT
cdr3_aa: CASSQGTERTGELFF
j_call: TRBJ2-2
d_call: -
clone_size: -
v_call: TRBV19

cdr3_nt: TGTGCCAGTATGGTGGCAGCGAGCAATCAGCCCCAGCATTTT
cdr3_aa: CASMVAASNQPQHF
j_call: TRBJ1-5
d_call: -
clone_size: -
v_call: TRBV19

cdr3_nt: TGCGCCAGCAGCCAAGAGAGATTAGCGGGGGGTGGCCAAGAGACCCAGTACTTC
cdr3_aa: CASSQERLAGGGQETQYF
j_call: TRBJ2-5
d_call: TRBD2
clone_size: -
v_call: TRBV4-3

cdr3_nt: TGTGCCATCAGTGATGGGACTAGCGGCTCCACAGATACGCAGTATTTT
cdr3_aa: CAISDGTSGSTDTQYF
j_call: TRBJ2-3
d_call: TRBD2
clone_size: -
v_call: TRBV10-3

cdr3_nt: TGTGCCAGCAGTTTACTAGGGACAGGGACGAATGAGCAGTTCTTC
cdr3_aa: CASSLLGTGTNEQFF
j_call: TRBJ2-1
d_call: TRBD1
clone_size: -
v_call: TRBV27

cdr3_nt: TGTGCCAGCAGTATTTCCTACGAGCAGTACTTC
cdr3_aa: CASSISYEQYF
j_call: TRBJ2-7
d_call: -
clone_size: -
v_call: TRBV5-5

cdr3_nt: TGCGCCAGCAGCTTTGGAGAACCCTTCTACGAGCAGTACTTC
cdr3_aa: CASSFGEPFYEQYF
j_call: TRBJ2-7
d_call: -
clone_size: -
v_call: TRBV5-1

cdr3_nt: TGTGCCAGCAGCTTCGACAGGGCGGACTATGGCTACACCTTC
cdr3_aa: CASSFDRADYGYTF
j_call: TRBJ1-2
d_call: TRBD1
clone_size: -
v_call: TRBV5-4

cdr3_nt: TGTGCCAGTTCGGAGGGAGCACAAGAGACCCAGTACTTC
cdr3_aa: CASSEGAQETQYF
j_call: TRBJ2-5
d_call: -
clone_size: once
v_call: TRBV28

cdr3_nt: TGTGCCAGCAGCCACTCCCCTAGCGGCAGTAGGCTCAATGAGCAGTTCTTC
cdr3_aa: CASSHSPSGSRLNEQFF
j_call: TRBJ2-1
d_call: TRBD2
clone_size: -
v_call: TRBV4-2

cdr3_nt: TGTGCCAGCAGCGCGCGGGGCGCGGGTGAAAAACTGTTTTTT
cdr3_aa: CASSARGAGEKLFF
j_call: TRBJ1-4
d_call: -
clone_size: once
v_call: TRBV9

cdr3_nt: TGTGCCAGTAGTATAGTTTCAGGCTACGAGCAGTACTTC
cdr3_aa: CASSIVSGYEQYF
j_call: TRBJ2-7
d_call: -
clone_size: -
v_call: TRBV19

cdr3_nt: TGTGCCAGCAGCAAACCAGGGGCCAGCTCCTACAATGAGCAGTTCTTC
cdr3_aa: CASSKPGASSYNEQFF
j_call: TRBJ2-1
d_call: -
clone_size: -
v_call: TRBV7-9

cdr3_nt: TGCGCCAGCAGCCAAGATGCCGCGGTCAGTCGGCAGTTCTTC
cdr3_aa: CASSQDAAVSRQFF
j_call: TRBJ2-1
d_call: -
clone_size: -
v_call: TRBV4-3

cdr3_nt: TGTGCCAGCAGCGTAGGTGGAGGGGTGGGTTCACCCCTCCACTTT
cdr3_aa: CASSVGGGVGSPLHF
j_call: TRBJ1-6
d_call: -
clone_size: few
v_call: TRBV9

cdr3_nt: TGTGCCAGCAGACAGGAAGAGAGACAGCCCCAGCATTTT
cdr3_aa: CASRQEERQPQHF
j_call: TRBJ1-5
d_call: -
clone_size: -
v_call: TRBV2

cdr3_nt: TGTGCCAGTAGTATTCGGGCCGCTAGCGGGCCCGGAGAGCAGTACTTC
cdr3_aa: CASSIRAASGPGEQYF
j_call: TRBJ2-7
d_call: TRBD2
clone_size: -
v_call: TRBV19

cdr3_nt: TGCAGCGTCGCCGGGACAGGGGGTCAGCCCCAGCATTTT
cdr3_aa: CSVAGTGGQPQHF
j_call: TRBJ1-5
d_call: TRBD1
clone_size: -
v_call: TRBV29-1

cdr3_nt: TGTGCCAGCAGCGCCGTGCTGGGGGGTGGCTACACCTTC
cdr3_aa: CASSAVLGGGYTF
j_call: TRBJ1-2
d_call: -
clone_size: -
v_call: TRBV7-2

cdr3_nt: TGCGCCAGCAGTCAATCCTCCGGGACAGTTTATGGCTACACCTTC
cdr3_aa: CASSQSSGTVYGYTF
j_call: TRBJ1-2
d_call: TRBD1
clone_size: -
v_call: TRBV23-1

cdr3_nt: TGTGCCAGCAGCCCCGAATGGGGCCTCAATTCACCCCTCCACTTT
cdr3_aa: CASSPEWGLNSPLHF
j_call: TRBJ1-6
d_call: -
clone_size: -
v_call: TRBV5-4